The 27 T cell receptor beta chains below all came from one sample that was sequenced in a study of Graves' ophthalmopathy and Graves' hyperthyroidism. Amplification targeted the TCR beta CDR3 regions, with RNA transcripts as the source material. Second-round multiplex PCR followed a first-round RT-PCR using HTBI primers. TCRdb recomputed calls from the multiplex PCR reads with MiXCR, one row per CDR3 protein. Found here are about 620,000 distinct CDR3 sequences, about 20% of them singletons; the top ten hold approximately 7%. The sequenced sample was peripheral blood. The receptor set was obtained from a woman in her late teens or twenties with stable Graves' hyperthyroidism. Some clones in this sample may be carry-over from other donors' samples.

Many counts were recorded for this clonotype. The chain joins TRBV6-2 or TRBV6-3 to TRBJ1-5, with D maybe TRBD1 (5 bases). Between the trimmed V and J ends, which lost 2 bases and 3 bases, there was a span of 11 bases. The germline V gene encodes CDR1 MNHEY and CDR2 SVGEGT. CDR3 length: 15 amino acids. Written as DNA, the CDR3 is TGTGCCAGCAGTTACCCAGGGTTTTACAATCAGCCCCAGCATTTT. Translation: CASSYPGFYNQPQHF.

This clonotype was observed many times. The gene calls are TRBV11-2 and TRBJ2-2, with 7 bases fitting TRBD1. Looked up from germline, CDR1 is SGHAT and CDR2 is FQNNGV. The V gene end was trimmed by 7 bases and the J gene end by 1 base; junction bases not matched to a gene: 9. The CDR3 contains 16 residues. The CDR3: CASTAPGQRNTGELFF. The CDR3 DNA reads TGTGCCAGCACCGCCCCGGGACAGCGGAACACCGGGGAGCTGTTTTTT.

The rearrangement joins TRBV7-3 to TRBJ2-2; no clear D gene. The germline V and J ends were trimmed by 0 bases and 3 bases, with 8 bases remaining between them. This CDR3 spans 15 amino acids. From germline, CDR1 is SGHTA and CDR2 FQGTGA. This CDR3 reads CASSLTVGDTGELFF. CDR3 nucleotide sequence: TGTGCCAGCAGCTTAACGGTTGGGGACACCGGGGAGCTGTTTTTT.

Points on this clonotype: The missing conserved phenylalanine or tryptophan at the end of this CDR3 makes a read error likely. The chain links TRBV12-3 or TRBV12-4 to TRBJ1-1; D is unclear. CDR3 length equals 14 residues. The V gene lost 0 bases and the J gene lost 2 bases, with 7 bases spanning the gap. The CDR3 protein is CASSLAGPNTEAFL. DNA of the CDR3: TGTGCCAGCAGTTTAGCAGGGCCTAACACTGAAGCTTTCCTT.

Regarding this clonotype: One base away lies a much larger clone, so this may be a sequencing read error. The chain recombines TRBV11-1 with TRBJ2-2, with no clear D. Germline CDR1 is SGHAT and CDR2 is FQDESV (reference sequence). The CDR3 is 14 amino acids. In DNA form, the CDR3 reads TGTGCCAGCAACTTAGGTACTCGCACCGGGGAGCTGTTTTTT. The encoded protein is CASNLGTRTGELFF.

The chain employs TRBV11-2 and TRBJ1-1; TRBD1 might be the D (5 bases). Deletions cut 3 bases from V and 4 bases from J, with 21 bases between. The CDR3 sequence is 17 residues long. CDR1 is SGHAT and CDR2 is FQNNGV in the germline V gene. CDR3 bases: TGTGCCAGCAGCTTTGTGGGGCAGGCCGAAAGGGGCACTGAAGCTTTCTTT. Its protein is CASSFVGQAERGTEAFF.

Ten or more counts support this clonotype. V gene TRBV29-1 combines with J gene TRBJ2-5, with D maybe TRBD1 (6 bases). The CDR3 spans 16 residues. Per germline, CDR1 SQVTM and CDR2 ANQGSEA. Trimming pared 0 bases from V and 0 bases from J, leaving 14 bases between. This chain's CDR3 is CSVEDLPEGDQETQYF. CDR3 DNA: TGCAGCGTTGAAGATCTGCCAGAGGGGGACCAAGAGACCCAGTACTTC.

This clonotype was detected only a few times. The CDR3 DNA follows: TGCAGTGGGATCACGGGACAGGACTACGAGCAGTACTTC. Protein: CSGITGQDYEQYF. This chain uses TRBV20-1 with TRBJ2-7, with TRBD1 matching 8 bases. Germline assignment: CDR1 DFQATT and CDR2 SNEGSKA (reference sequence). The V and J ends lost 7 bases and 3 bases, in that order; junction bases with no gene match: 8. The CDR3 has 13 residues.

With regard to this clonotype: Given a much more abundant clone one base away, this may be a read error. It is likely a read error, because the conserved phenylalanine at the end of the CDR3 is missing. This chain uses TRBV20-1 with TRBJ1-6; D gene ambiguous. Germline V gene data show CDR1 as DFQATT and CDR2 as SNEGSKA (reference sequence). Trimming pared 2 bases from V and 7 bases from J, leaving 9 bases between. The CDR3 runs 13 residues. As DNA, the CDR3 is TGCAGTGCTAGACAGATCCAGAATTCACCCCTCCACTCT. Its translation: CSARQIQNSPLHS.

In this sample, this clonotype turned up a few times. The V call is TRBV28, the J call TRBJ2-7; 9 nucleotides align to TRBD1. The V gene's germline CDR1 is MDHEN and CDR2 SYDVKM. With 3 bases clipped from V and 7 bases from J, the junction kept 10 bases outside the gene matches. This CDR3 comprises 15 residues. As DNA, the CDR3 is TGTGCCAGCAGTTTGGAAGGACAGGGGCTTGGGGAGCAGTACTTC. Amino acid sequence: CASSLEGQGLGEQYF.

This chain uses TRBV25-1 with TRBJ1-1; TRBD1 aligns across 7 bases. In germline, CDR1 is MGHDK, CDR2 SYGVNS. The CDR3 has 16 residues. The V and J ends lost 4 bases and 5 bases, in that order; junction bases with no gene match: 13. CDR3 region: CASSGFDRVRRTEAFF. CDR3 in DNA: TGTGCCAGCAGTGGTTTCGACAGGGTGAGGAGGACTGAAGCTTTCTTT.

This clonotype came up once. The CDR3 DNA reads as TGCAGTGCTAGAGTAGCCGGAGCCCCTGAAGCTTTCTTT. Translating it yields CSARVAGAPEAFF. The chain uses TRBV20-1 and TRBJ1-1; D is unresolved. The CDR3 has 13 residues. Trimming stripped 1 base from V and 6 bases from J, with 12 bases between. Germline assignment: CDR1 DFQATT and CDR2 SNEGSKA (reference sequence).

The genes are TRBV11-2 and TRBJ2-5; D remains ambiguous. Per germline, CDR1 SGHAT and CDR2 FQNNGV. This CDR3 comprises 13 residues. Trimming pared 7 bases from V and 1 base from J, leaving 10 bases between. CDR3 bases: TGTGCCAGCACGTCCCGTGGCCAAGAGACCCAGTACTTC. Amino acids: CASTSRGQETQYF.

This clonotype was detected many times. V usage is TRBV12-5 and J usage is TRBJ1-1, with D unresolved. This CDR3 comprises 13 residues. With 1 base removed from V and 5 bases from J, the gap between germline ends came to 8 bases. Germline assignment: CDR1 LGHNT and CDR2 FRNRAP. The CDR3 coding sequence is TGTGCTAGTGGTTTGGACCCCGGGACTGAAGCTTTCTTT. Amino acid sequence: CASGLDPGTEAFF.

This clonotype was picked up many times. V gene TRBV9 combines with J gene TRBJ2-5, with TRBD1 identical over 7 bases. The CDR3 length is 15 residues. Trimming cost V 0 bases and J 2 bases; bases outside gene matches: 4. The germline V gene has CDR1 SGDLS and CDR2 YYNGEE. CDR3 sequence: CASSVESGGQETQYF. The CDR3 DNA follows: TGTGCCAGCAGCGTAGAGTCAGGGGGACAAGAGACCCAGTACTTC.

This clonotype came up a few times. This chain uses TRBV6-1 with TRBJ1-3; D gene uncertain. Trimming pared 5 bases from V and 4 bases from J, leaving 18 bases between. Germline V CDR1 and CDR2: MNHNS, SASEGT. The CDR3 consists of 16 residues. Here the CDR3 reads CASSTYGRSKGNTIYF. The CDR3 DNA is TGTGCCAGCAGTACGTATGGGAGGTCGAAAGGAAACACCATATATTTT.

This clonotype was found a few times. V gene TRBV5-6 combines with J gene TRBJ1-5; weak D call: TRBD1 (5 bases). Germline-derived CDR1 and CDR2 are SGHDT and YYEEEE. V lost 9 bases to trimming and J lost 6 bases, with 10 bases between them. This CDR3 contains 11 residues. This CDR3 reads CATKGSQPQHF. For the CDR3, the DNA is TGTGCCACCAAGGGGAGTCAGCCCCAGCATTTT. Filled out from reference TRBV5-6 and TRBJ1-5, the complete variable domain reads DAGVTQSPTHLIKTRGQQVTLRCSPKSGHDTVSWYQQALGQGPQFIFQYYEEEERQRGNFPDRFSGHQFPNYSSELNVNALLLGDSALYLCATKGSQPQHFGDGTRLSIL.

This clonotype has a count of ten or more. The J gene is TRBJ2-7, the V gene TRBV19, with 7 bases that match TRBD2. V dropped 4 bases and J dropped 2; count of bases not matched to a gene: 14. CDR3 length equals 17 residues. Germline V gives CDR1 LNHDA, CDR2 SQIVND (reference sequence). The CDR3 nucleotides read TGTGCCAGTAGTACCTTTATCTCGAGCGGGAAAACCTACGAGCAGTACTTC. It encodes CASSTFISSGKTYEQYF.

V is TRBV6-1 and J is TRBJ2-7, with D uncertain. Per germline, CDR1 MNHNS and CDR2 SASEGT. V was pared by 7 bases and J by 0 bases, with 4 bases between. CDR3 length: 11 residues. This CDR3 reads CASKASYEQYF. CDR3 DNA: TGTGCCAGCAAGGCCTCCTACGAGCAGTACTTC.

This clonotype was detected many times. The rearrangement links TRBV11-2 to TRBJ2-7; no firm D call. V lost 2 bases and J 0 bases, leaving 5 bases between the germline ends. This CDR3 is built from 13 residues. Germline-derived CDR1 and CDR2 are SGHAT and FQNNGV. The CDR3 region is CASSLTDSYEQYF. CDR3 bases: TGTGCCAGCAGCTTAACAGACTCCTACGAGCAGTACTTC. The whole variable domain, filled in from reference TRBV11-2 and TRBJ2-7, reads EAGVAQSPRYKIIEKRQSVAFWCNPISGHATLYWYQQILGQGPKLLIQFQNNGVVDDSQLPKDRFSAERLKGVDSTLKIQPAKLEDSAVYLCASSLTDSYEQYFGPGTRLTVT.

This clonotype was detected many times. V gene TRBV6-5 combines with J gene TRBJ2-7; the D gene is possibly TRBD2 (6 bases). V lost 2 bases to trimming and J lost 1 base, with 12 bases between them. This CDR3 spans 15 amino acids. The germline gives CDR1 MNHEY, CDR2 SVGAGI. DNA of the CDR3: TGTGCCAGCAGTTACACGGGGGATGGGTCCTACGAGCAGTACTTC. The encoded protein is CASSYTGDGSYEQYF.

This clonotype occurred many times. V is TRBV12-3 or TRBV12-4 and J is TRBJ1-5, with D maybe TRBD1 (5 bases). This CDR3 has 15 amino acids. V lost 6 bases, J lost 3 bases, and 15 bases lay in between. The CDR3 DNA reads as TGTGCCAGCAGCCTGGGGTGGGGGAACAATCAGCCCCAGCATTTT. It yields the protein CASSLGWGNNQPQHF.

The rearrangement uses TRBV11-2 and TRBJ2-6; 13 nucleotides align to TRBD2. Germline CDR1 is SGHAT and CDR2 is FQNNGV. Trimming cost V 6 bases and J 2 bases; bases outside gene matches: 10. CDR3 size: 19 residues. The CDR3 bases are TGTGCCAGCAGATTTTTCGGACTAGCGGGAGAAACTGGGGCCAACGTCCTGACTTTC. Translating gives CASRFFGLAGETGANVLTF.

The sample holds many counts of this clonotype. The chain has TRBV20-1 and TRBJ2-2; no clear D. The CDR3 covers 14 residues. Trimming took 5 bases from V and 3 from J, leaving 13 bases between them. The germline CDR1 and CDR2 sequences are DFQATT and SNEGSKA (reference sequence). CDR3 sequence: CSAFRAEDTGELFF. The CDR3 region has the DNA TGCAGTGCTTTTCGGGCCGAAGACACCGGGGAGCTGTTTTTT.

In this sample, this clonotype turned up many times. The V gene is TRBV12-3 or TRBV12-4, the J gene TRBJ2-2; D is uncertain. V lost 6 bases and J lost 2, with 4 bases in between. The CDR3 totals 12 residues. The chain's CDR3 is CASRLNTGELFF. CDR3 DNA: TGTGCCAGCAGACTTAACACCGGGGAGCTGTTTTTT.

This clonotype was detected a few times. The chain combines TRBV5-1 with TRBJ2-2, with TRBD1 matching 9 bases. Germline V gene lookup returns CDR1 SGHRS and CDR2 YFSETQ. The V segment lost 3 bases and the J segment 4 bases; nucleotides outside the gene matches: 4. This CDR3 contains 15 residues. In nucleotides, the CDR3 is TGCGCCAGCAGCTCGGGACAGGGTGTCACCGGGGAGCTGTTTTTT. As protein: CASSSGQGVTGELFF.

With regard to this clonotype: The conserved phenylalanine or tryptophan is not found at the CDR3 terminus, so this likely reflects a read error. The rearrangement joins TRBV4-1 to TRBJ2-7, with TRBD2 as a possible D gene (6 bases). The CDR3 is made up of 16 amino acids. The germline V and J ends were trimmed by 0 bases and 0 bases, with 12 bases remaining between them. Germline-derived CDR1 and CDR2 are MGHRA and YSYEKL. CDR3 sequence reads: CASSQDGDSSSYEQYL. The CDR3 nucleotides are TGCGCCAGCAGCCAAGATGGGGACTCCAGCTCCTACGAGCAGTACTTG.